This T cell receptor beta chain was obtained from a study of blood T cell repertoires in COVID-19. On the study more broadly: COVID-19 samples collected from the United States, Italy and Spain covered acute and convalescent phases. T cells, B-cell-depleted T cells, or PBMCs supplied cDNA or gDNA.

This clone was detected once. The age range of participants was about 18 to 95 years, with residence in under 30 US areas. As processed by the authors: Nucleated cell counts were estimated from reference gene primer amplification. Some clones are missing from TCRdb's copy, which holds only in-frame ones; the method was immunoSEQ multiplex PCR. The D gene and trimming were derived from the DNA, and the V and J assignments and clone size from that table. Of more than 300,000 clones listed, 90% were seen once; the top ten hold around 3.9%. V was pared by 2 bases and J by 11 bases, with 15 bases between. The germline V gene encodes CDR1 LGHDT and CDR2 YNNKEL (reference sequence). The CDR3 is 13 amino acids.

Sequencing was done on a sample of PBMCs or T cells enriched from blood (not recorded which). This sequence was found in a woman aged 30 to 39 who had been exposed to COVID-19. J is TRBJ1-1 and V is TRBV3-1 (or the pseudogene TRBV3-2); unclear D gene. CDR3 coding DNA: TGTGCCAGCAGCCAACTTGGGCGGGAAGGGGCTTTCTTT. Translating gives CASSQLGREGAFF.